One sample yielded the 11 T cell receptor beta chains listed below, sequenced in a study of beta chain features in type 1 diabetes. Study conclusions and caveats: TCRB CDR3 length was moderately but significantly reduced in all four CD4+ subsets of Type 1 diabetes patients.

What was sequenced were expressed TCRB transcripts, since all of the isolated RNA had been reverse transcribed. Sequenced by immunoSEQ multiplex PCR; TCRdb stores in-frame clones only, minus some. This table holds more than 250,000 clones, less than 30% found once. What these receptors recognize is not known. The sample was naive CD4+ T cells from blood. Receptor source: a woman in her twenties or thirties with type 1 diabetes.

V is TRBV7-9 and J is TRBJ2-5, with TRBD2 matching 11 bases. The length of the CDR3 is 13 residues. Per germline, CDR1 SEHNR and CDR2 FQNEAQ (reference sequence). V shed 7 bases, J shed 5 bases, and the junction held 3 bases outside the gene matches. The CDR3 DNA is TGTGCCAGCAAACTAGCGGGAGATGAGACCCAGTACTTC. Translated, it gives CASKLAGDETQYF. The full variable domain, with the rest looked up from reference TRBV7-9 and TRBJ2-5, is DTGVSQNPRHKITKRGQNVTFRCDPISEHNRLYWYRQTLGQGPEFLTYFQNEAQLEKSRLLSDRFSAERPKGSFSTLEIQRTEQGDSAMYLCASKLAGDETQYFGPGTRLLVL.

The chain carries TRBV7-2 and TRBJ1-2; D uncertain. This CDR3 region has 14 residues. Trimming removed 1 base from V and 0 bases from J, with 6 bases in between. The germline gives CDR1 SGHTA, CDR2 FQGNSA. The CDR3 region has the DNA TGTGCCAGCAGCTTAGAAACAGCTAACTATGGCTACACCTTC. Its protein is CASSLETANYGYTF.

This clone showed up just a few times. This sequence joins TRBV30 and TRBJ2-1; D perhaps matches TRBD1 (5 bases). Germline V lookup: CDR1 GTSNPN, CDR2 SVGIG (reference sequence). This CDR3 region has 15 residues. The V and J ends lost 3 bases and 5 bases respectively, with 17 bases between them. This chain's CDR3 is CAWSAWQGGHNEQFF. The CDR3 nucleotides read TGTGCCTGGAGCGCTTGGCAGGGTGGCCACAATGAGCAGTTCTTC. Combining the CDR3 with reference TRBV30 and TRBJ2-1 gives the whole variable domain SQTIHQWPATLVQPVGSPLSLECTVEGTSNPNLYWYRQAAGRGLQLLFYSVGIGQISSEVPQNLSASRPQDRQFILSSKKLLLSDSGFYLCAWSAWQGGHNEQFFGPGTRLTVL.

V gene TRBV7-9 combines with J gene TRBJ2-5; no clear D. CDR1 is SEHNR, CDR2 FQNEAQ, per germline (reference sequence). V gave up 5 bases and J gave up 5 bases, with 9 bases separating them. The CDR3 is made up of 12 amino acids. The DNA for the CDR3 is TGTGCCAGCAGCCAACTAAGGGAGACCCAGTACTTC. It translates to CASSQLRETQYF.

The gene calls are TRBV4-1 and TRBJ2-7, with 7 bases identical to TRBD1. The germline V gene encodes CDR1 MGHRA and CDR2 YSYEKL. V lost 4 bases to trimming and J lost 6 bases; unmatched junction nucleotides: 9. The CDR3 loop spans 14 amino acids. Written as DNA, the CDR3 is TGCGCCAGCAGCCTCGACAGGGTGTGGGTCGAGCAGTACTTC. It is translated as CASSLDRVWVEQYF.

The CDR3 is CAWSIQTGSHEQYF. CDR3 nucleotide sequence: TGTGCCTGGAGTATCCAGACAGGGTCCCACGAGCAGTACTTC. The chain employs TRBV30 and TRBJ2-7, with 7 bases lining up with TRBD1. The V gene's germline CDR1 is GTSNPN and CDR2 SVGIG (reference sequence). V gave up 2 bases and J gave up 5 bases; unmatched junction bases: 9. This CDR3 has 14 residues. Supplemented by reference TRBV30 and TRBJ2-7, the full variable domain reads SQTIHQWPATLVQPVGSPLSLECTVEGTSNPNLYWYRQAAGRGLQLLFYSVGIGQISSEVPQNLSASRPQDRQFILSSKKLLLSDSGFYLCAWSIQTGSHEQYFGPGTRLTVT.

This chain uses TRBV29-1 with TRBJ2-7; D ambiguous. V was trimmed by 7 bases and J by 4 bases, leaving 11 bases between them. The CDR3 runs 11 residues. CDR1 and CDR2 (germline): SQVTM, ANQGSEA. The CDR3 spells CSARSVYEQYF. For the CDR3, the DNA is TGCAGCGCCCGTTCAGTATACGAGCAGTACTTC.

V and J are TRBV5-4 and TRBJ2-2; possible D gene TRBD2, 5 bases. The CDR3 covers 13 residues. CDR1 is SGHNT and CDR2 is YYREEE in the germline V gene (reference sequence). The V and J ends lost 9 bases and 8 bases respectively, with 17 bases between them. The CDR3 is CATTGFGEGELFF. The CDR3 DNA is TGTGCCACTACGGGATTCGGGGAAGGGGAGCTGTTTTTT. Full variable domain (rest looked up from reference TRBV5-4 and TRBJ2-2): ETGVTQSPTHLIKTRGQQVTLRCSSQSGHNTVSWYQQALGQGPQFIFQYYREEENGRGNFPPRFSGLQFPNYSSELNVNALELDDSALYLCATTGFGEGELFFGEGSRLTVL.

The V gene is TRBV29-1, the J gene TRBJ1-2; unclear D gene. The CDR3 extends over 11 amino acids. CDR1 is SQVTM and CDR2 is ANQGSEA in the germline V gene. Trimming cost V 6 bases and J 7 bases, with 12 bases left between them. CDR3 DNA sequence: TGCAGCGTCGGAGGACTTAGTGGCTACACCTTC. Its translation: CSVGGLSGYTF. Full variable domain (missing parts from reference TRBV29-1 and TRBJ1-2): SAVISQKPSRDICQRGTSLTIQCQVDSQVTMMFWYRQQPGQSLTLIATANQGSEATYESGFVIDKFPISRPNLTFSTLTVSNMSPEDSSIYLCSVGGLSGYTFGSGTRLTVV.

V is TRBV7-2 and J is TRBJ2-1; 10 bases match TRBD2. V shed 5 bases, J shed 4 bases, and the junction held 5 bases outside the gene matches. This CDR3 is built from 15 residues. Germline-derived CDR1 and CDR2 are SGHTA and FQGNSA. In nucleotides, the CDR3 is TGTGCCAGCAGCCAAACTAGCGGGAAGTACAATGAGCAGTTCTTC. Its protein is CASSQTSGKYNEQFF.

CDR3 nucleotides: TGTGCCAGCAGTGAGCAGACAGGGTTTGGAAACTATGGCTACACCTTC. It specifies CASSEQTGFGNYGYTF. V is TRBV2 and J is TRBJ1-2, with 7 bases lining up with TRBD1. After removal of 3 bases from V and 2 bases from J, the junction contained 9 bases not matched to a gene. The CDR3 has 16 residues. CDR1 and CDR2 from the germline V gene are SNHLY and FYNNEI. Together with reference TRBV2 and TRBJ1-2, the CDR3 gives the full variable domain: EPEVTQTPSHQVTQMGQEVILRCVPISNHLYFYWYRQILGQKVEFLVSFYNNEISEKSEIFDDQFSVERPDGSNFTLKIRSTKLEDSAMYFCASSEQTGFGNYGYTFGSGTRLTVV.